The T cell receptor (beta chain) described here comes from a study of identical twins. Broader study findings: Out-of-frame alpha sequences common to twins exhibited a surplus of low generation probability. For cord blood, abundant beta clonotypes had fewer insertions, unlike memory repertoires, which showed none. Researchers reported weaker excess twin sharing in beta out-of-frame sequences. Modelling underestimated the level of out-of-frame TCR alpha sharing observed in monozygotic twins.

MiXCR, run by TCRdb on the 5' RACE reads, gives a single entry per CDR3 protein. The table has hundreds of thousands of distinct CDR3 sequences, 8.6% seen once. This clonotype was seen many times. Its specificity is not known. This CDR3 contains 12 residues. Germline V CDR1 and CDR2: SGHVS, FQNEAQ. The V gene lost 5 bases and the J gene lost 7 bases, with 12 bases spanning the gap. The same specimen was also included in a second study, on yellow fever vaccine responses in identical twins.

The sample was PBMCs. The source of this sequence is a young woman in good health. The chain carries TRBV7-8 and TRBJ2-7; D is possibly TRBD1 or TRBD2 (6 bases each). The CDR3: CASSRGTREQYF. In nucleotides, the CDR3 is TGTGCCAGCAGCCGGGGGACACGGGAGCAGTACTTC.